This T cell receptor beta chain emerged from a study of cytotoxic CD8 clonotypes in ibrutinib-treated CLL. CDR1 is SGHTA, CDR2 FQGNSA, per germline. V was cut by 5 bases and J by 1 base, with 15 bases left in between. The CDR3 is 16 residues long. The assay was immunoSEQ multiplex PCR, and TCRdb's table has in-frame clones only and misses some. The table shows 300,000 to 400,000 clones, with 67% occurring only once. The gene calls are TRBV7-2 and TRBJ2-1; TRBD2 might be the D (6 bases). Sequenced here: PBMCs, sampled after 36 months of ibrutinib treatment. This sequence was found in a human donor with chronic lymphocytic leukemia. The CDR3, as DNA: TGTGCCAGCAGCCCCTCTAGCGTGAGGTCCTACAATGAGCAGTTCTTC. It yields the protein CASSPSSVRSYNEQFF.